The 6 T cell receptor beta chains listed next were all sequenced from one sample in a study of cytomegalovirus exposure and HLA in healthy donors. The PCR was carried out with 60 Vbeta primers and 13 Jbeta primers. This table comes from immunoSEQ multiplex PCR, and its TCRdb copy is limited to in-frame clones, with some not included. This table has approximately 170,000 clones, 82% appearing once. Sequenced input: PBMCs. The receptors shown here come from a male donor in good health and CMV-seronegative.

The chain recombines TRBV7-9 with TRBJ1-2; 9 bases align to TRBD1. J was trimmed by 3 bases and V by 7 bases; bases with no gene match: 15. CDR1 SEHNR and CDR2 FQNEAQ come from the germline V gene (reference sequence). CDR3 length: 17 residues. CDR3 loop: CASNPPGQGQRHYGYTF. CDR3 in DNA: TGTGCCAGCAATCCACCGGGACAGGGTCAGAGACACTATGGCTACACCTTC. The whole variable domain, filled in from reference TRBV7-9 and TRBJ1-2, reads DTGVSQNPRHKITKRGQNVTFRCDPISEHNRLYWYRQTLGQGPEFLTYFQNEAQLEKSRLLSDRFSAERPKGSFSTLEIQRTEQGDSAMYLCASNPPGQGQRHYGYTFGSGTRLTVV.

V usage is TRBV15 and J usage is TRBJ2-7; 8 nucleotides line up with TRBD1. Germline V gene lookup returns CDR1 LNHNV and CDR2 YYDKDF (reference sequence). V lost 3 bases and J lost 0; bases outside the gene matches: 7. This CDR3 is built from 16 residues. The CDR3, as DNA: TGTGCCACCAGCAGGCGACCGGGACAGGACTCCTACGAGCAGTACTTC. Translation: CATSRRPGQDSYEQYF.

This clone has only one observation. The CDR3 nucleotides read TGTGCCAGTAGGCGGGCCCTAGCCTACGAGCAGTACTTC. This encodes CASRRALAYEQYF. The chain links TRBV27 to TRBJ2-7; TRBD2 might be the D (5 bases). CDR1 is MNHEY, CDR2 SMNVEV, per germline (reference sequence). CDR3 length: 13 amino acids. V was clipped by 9 bases and J by 2 bases, with 14 bases between them.

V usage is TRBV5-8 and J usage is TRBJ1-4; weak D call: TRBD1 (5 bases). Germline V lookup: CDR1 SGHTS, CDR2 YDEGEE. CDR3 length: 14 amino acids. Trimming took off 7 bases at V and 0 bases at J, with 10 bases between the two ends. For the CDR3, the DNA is TGTGCCAGCGGGGCCGGTGCAACTAATGAAAAACTGTTTTTT. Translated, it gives CASGAGATNEKLFF.

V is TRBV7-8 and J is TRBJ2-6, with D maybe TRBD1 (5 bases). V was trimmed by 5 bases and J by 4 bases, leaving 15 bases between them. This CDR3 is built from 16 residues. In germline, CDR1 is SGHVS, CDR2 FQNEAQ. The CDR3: CASSGAGLLGANVLTF. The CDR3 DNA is TGTGCCAGCAGCGGGGCCGGCTTGCTCGGGGCCAACGTCCTGACTTTC.

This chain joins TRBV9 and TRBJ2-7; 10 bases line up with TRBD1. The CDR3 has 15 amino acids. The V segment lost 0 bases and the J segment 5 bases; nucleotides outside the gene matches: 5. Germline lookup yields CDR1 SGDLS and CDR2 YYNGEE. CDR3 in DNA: TGTGCCAGCAGCGTAGTGGCGGGACAGGGGCACGAGCAGTACTTC. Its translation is CASSVVAGQGHEQYF.